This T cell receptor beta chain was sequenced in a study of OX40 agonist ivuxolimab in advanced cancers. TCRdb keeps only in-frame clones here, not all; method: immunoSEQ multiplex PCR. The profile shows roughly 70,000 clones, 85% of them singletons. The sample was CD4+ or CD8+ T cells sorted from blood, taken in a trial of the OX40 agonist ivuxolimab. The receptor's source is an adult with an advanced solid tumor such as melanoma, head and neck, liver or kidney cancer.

The CDR3 here is CASSDNYGTEAFF. The CDR3, as DNA: TGTGCCAGCAGTGACAACTATGGCACTGAAGCTTTCTTT. This chain links TRBV2 with TRBJ1-1; D gene unclear. The CDR3 consists of 13 residues. Germline V lookup: CDR1 SNHLY, CDR2 FYNNEI. The ends were cut back, 3 bases at V and 4 bases at J, with 9 bases in the middle.